Presented here are 10 T cell receptor beta chains from one specimen sequenced in a study of molecular identifiers for immune sequencing clone quantification (dated by TCRdb to the late 2010s). Library construction relied on PCR. For sequencing, a NextSeq 500 was employed. TCRdb took the public reads, trimmed them with fastp at Q25, ran MiXCR for clone calling and kept in-frame beta chains. Each CDR3 protein gets just one entry, which takes the most common genes and DNA from the rows behind it. In all, the sample holds fewer than 350,000 distinct CDR3 sequences, and about a quarter of those were seen once. Of the sample, 0.65% to 0.75% is held by the ten largest clones. What was sequenced was naive CD8+ T cells from blood, with Jurkat cell RNA spiked in. In light of the paper, this sample's cell subset or site label describes: FACS-sorted CD8+CD4-CCR7+CD45RA+ naive T cells. The origin of the receptors is a human donor in good health. Some libraries in this study had Jurkat cell RNA spiked in.

This clonotype has a count of ten or more. V usage is TRBV7-9 and J usage is TRBJ2-2; D is tentatively TRBD1 or TRBD2 (6 bases each). Germline CDR1 is SEHNR and CDR2 is FQNEAQ (reference sequence). The CDR3 extends over 15 amino acids. V was pared by 4 bases and J by 1 base, with 10 bases between. CDR3 region: CASSSRGQNTGELFF. Here the CDR3 DNA reads TGTGCCAGCAGCTCCCGGGGGCAGAACACCGGGGAGCTGTTTTTT.

As concerns this clonotype: A junction boundary mismatches the germline segment, possibly from a read error. CDR3 sequence: CASSLSQGHEKFF. The CDR3 nucleotides read TGTGCCAGCAGCTTATCACAGGGGCATGAGAAGTTCTTC. The chain joins TRBV7-9 to TRBJ2-1; 7 positions match TRBD1. In germline, CDR1 is SEHNR, CDR2 FQNEAQ (reference sequence). CDR3 length: 13 residues.

The V gene is TRBV7-9, the J gene TRBJ2-1; the match to TRBD2 covers 7 bases. V lost 8 bases and J lost 0; bases outside the gene matches: 16. This CDR3 region has 18 residues. Germline V lookup: CDR1 SEHNR, CDR2 FQNEAQ (reference sequence). CDR3 sequence: CASGSSMGLKISYNEQFF. The CDR3 nucleotides are TGTGCCAGCGGTTCGTCGATGGGACTAAAGATCTCCTACAATGAGCAGTTCTTC. The full variable domain, with the rest looked up from reference TRBV7-9 and TRBJ2-1, is DTGVSQNPRHKITKRGQNVTFRCDPISEHNRLYWYRQTLGQGPEFLTYFQNEAQLEKSRLLSDRFSAERPKGSFSTLEIQRTEQGDSAMYLCASGSSMGLKISYNEQFFGPGTRLTVL.

For this clonotype: It may be a read error: a sequence one base away is much more abundant. The chain carries TRBV12-3 or TRBV12-4 and TRBJ2-3; 10 bases line up with TRBD1. The DNA end lines up better with TRBJ2-7; the J call may be wrong. The CDR3 is made up of 17 amino acids. The CDR3 DNA sequence: TGTGCCAGCAGTTTATCCCTGTTTGGGACAGGGGTGTACAAGCAGTACTTC. It encodes CASSLSLFGTGVYKQYF.

Many counts were recorded for this clonotype. This chain uses TRBV29-1 with TRBJ1-1; the D gene is possibly TRBD1 (6 bases). The V gene lost 6 bases and the J gene lost 1 base, with 18 bases spanning the gap. The CDR3 runs to 15 residues. CDR1 is SQVTM, CDR2 ANQGSEA, per germline. This CDR3 is CSVIGGRLSNTEAFF. The CDR3 coding sequence is TGCAGCGTGATAGGGGGGCGCCTTTCGAACACTGAAGCTTTCTTT.

This clonotype was seen at least ten times. The chain joins TRBV21-1 to TRBJ2-5; the tabulated D call, TRBD2, remains unverified against the DNA. TRBV21-1 corresponds to a pseudogene. The CDR3 is made up of 16 amino acids. CDR3 DNA sequence: TGTGCCAGCAGCAAAAGACTAGCGCGTGCCAGAGAGACCCAGTACTTC. It codes for CASSKRLARARETQYF.

This clonotype was counted between two and nine times. This chain links TRBV20-1 with TRBJ2-5; tentatively, D is TRBD2 (6 bases). The CDR3 covers 15 residues. Germline V lookup: CDR1 DFQATT, CDR2 SNEGSKA (reference sequence). V lost 1 base to trimming and J lost 5 bases, with 17 bases between them. CDR3 in amino acids: CSARGRGTISETQYF. CDR3 bases: TGCAGTGCTAGAGGGAGGGGCACTATTTCGGAGACCCAGTACTTC.

This clonotype was observed a few times. The chain couples TRBV4-1 to TRBJ2-7; 9 bases are shared with TRBD2. CDR3 size: 16 residues. The V gene's germline CDR1 is MGHRA and CDR2 YSYEKL. Losses at the gene ends were 1 base for V and 5 bases for J; bases not matched to a gene: 9. The CDR3 DNA is TGCGCCAGCAGCCAAGGTCCCGGGACTAGCTTTGACGAGCAGTACTTC. Its translation is CASSQGPGTSFDEQYF.

This clonotype has only a few counts. The chain couples TRBV7-6 to TRBJ2-3, with D possibly matching TRBD2 (7 bases). The germline V and J ends were trimmed by 1 base and 6 bases, with 23 bases remaining between them. The CDR3 has 18 amino acids. Germline V gene lookup returns CDR1 SGHVS and CDR2 FNYEAQ. The CDR3 reads CASSLDHPGGGLMDTQYF. CDR3 nucleotides: TGTGCCAGCAGCTTAGACCACCCTGGGGGGGGCCTCATGGATACGCAGTATTTT.

The V call is TRBV18, the J call TRBJ2-5; TRBD1 might be the D (6 bases). This CDR3 comprises 14 residues. Between the trimmed V and J ends, which lost 2 bases and 1 base, there was a span of 8 bases. The germline V gene has CDR1 KGHSH and CDR2 LQKENI. In DNA form, the CDR3 reads TGTGCCAGCTCACCATGGACAGCCCAAGAGACCCAGTACTTC. As protein: CASSPWTAQETQYF.